Detailed here is one T cell receptor beta chain. Germline CDR1 and CDR2: SNHLY and FYNNEI. The CDR3 covers 15 residues. This specimen belongs to a study of T cells expressing NK-cell markers. TCRdb processed the 5' RACE reads again and assigns one entry to each CDR3 protein, with no DNA. This sample contains about 380,000 distinct CDR3 sequences. The V call is TRBV2, the J call TRBJ2-7. This sequence was found in a man between 18 and 69 years old in good health. Material for sequencing was blood T cells: a sorted CD56 or NKG2C T cell subset, CD4+ or CD8+ T cells, or bulk PBMC T cells (not recorded which). The CDR3: CASVNSDGESYEQYF.